Given below is one T cell receptor (beta chain) in context. Its specificity is unknown. The sample originates from a study of PD-1 blockade in mismatch repair-deficient tumors. Study-wide results and limits: After pembrolizumab, tumor-resident clones rose rapidly, then generally contracted before radiologic responses.

Sequenced by immunoSEQ multiplex PCR; TCRdb stores in-frame clones only, minus some. Of more than 85,000 clones listed, 82% are singletons. The source material was peripheral blood, sampled 36 weeks after starting pembrolizumab. The source is an adult with mismatch repair-deficient cancer.

CDR3 nucleotides: TGTGCCAGCAGCTTGCCCGCCGGGACCTACGAGCAGTACTTC. Residues: CASSLPAGTYEQYF. The chain links TRBV7-9 to TRBJ2-7; a weak D match, TRBD2 (5 bases). V lost 3 bases, J lost 2 bases, and 11 bases lay in between. The length of the CDR3 is 14 residues. Germline CDR1 SEHNR, CDR2 FQNEAQ (reference sequence).